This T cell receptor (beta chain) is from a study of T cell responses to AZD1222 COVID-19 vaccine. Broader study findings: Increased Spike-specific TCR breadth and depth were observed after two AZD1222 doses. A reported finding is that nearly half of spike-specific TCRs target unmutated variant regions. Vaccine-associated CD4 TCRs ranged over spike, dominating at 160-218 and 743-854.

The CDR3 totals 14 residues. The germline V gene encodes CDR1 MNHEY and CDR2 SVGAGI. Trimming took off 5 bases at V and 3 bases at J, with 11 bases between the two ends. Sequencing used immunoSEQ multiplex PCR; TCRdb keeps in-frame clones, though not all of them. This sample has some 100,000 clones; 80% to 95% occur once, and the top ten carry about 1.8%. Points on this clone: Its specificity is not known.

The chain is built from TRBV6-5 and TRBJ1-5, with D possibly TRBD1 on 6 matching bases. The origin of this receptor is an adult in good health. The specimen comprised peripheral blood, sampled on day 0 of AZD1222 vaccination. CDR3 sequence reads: CASSQGHHNQPQHF. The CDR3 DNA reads TGTGCCAGCAGTCAGGGACATCACAATCAGCCCCAGCATTTT.